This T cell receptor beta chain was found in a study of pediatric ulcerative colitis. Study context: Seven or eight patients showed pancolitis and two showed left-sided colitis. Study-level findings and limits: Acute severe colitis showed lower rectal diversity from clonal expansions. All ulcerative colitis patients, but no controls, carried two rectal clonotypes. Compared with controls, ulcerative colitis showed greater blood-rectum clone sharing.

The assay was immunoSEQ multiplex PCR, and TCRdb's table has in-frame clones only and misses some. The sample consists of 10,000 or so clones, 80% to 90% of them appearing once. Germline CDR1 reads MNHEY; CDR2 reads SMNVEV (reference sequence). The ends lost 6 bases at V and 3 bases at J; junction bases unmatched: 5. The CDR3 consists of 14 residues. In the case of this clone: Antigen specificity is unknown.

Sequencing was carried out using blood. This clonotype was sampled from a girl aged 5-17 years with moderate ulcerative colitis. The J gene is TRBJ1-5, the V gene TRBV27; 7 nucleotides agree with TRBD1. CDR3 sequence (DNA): TGTGCCAGCAGCAAGACAGGGATCAATCAGCCCCAGCATTTT. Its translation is CASSKTGINQPQHF.